This TCR beta chain was recovered during a study of blood T cell repertoires in COVID-19. Sequenced by immunoSEQ multiplex PCR; TCRdb stores in-frame clones only, minus some. The sample has 100,000 or so clones, roughly 85% seen once. The CDR3 runs 13 residues. The ends lost 11 bases at V and 2 bases at J; junction bases unmatched: 7. CDR1 and CDR2 from the germline V gene are ENHRY and SYGVKD. The V call is TRBV10-3, the J call TRBJ1-1; 8 nucleotides align to TRBD1. The sequencing sample was made of peripheral blood. This receptor was obtained from a woman between 70 and 85 years old with active or convalescent COVID-19. CDR3 residues: CALTQGENTEAFF. The CDR3 coding sequence is TGTGCCCTAACACAGGGGGAAAACACTGAAGCTTTCTTT.